This T cell receptor beta chain was obtained from a study of read filtering for tumor transcriptome and immune sequencing (dated by TCRdb to 2018 to 2021). A note on the overall study: Of the patients in the cohort, approximately 16 were male and 14 to 15 were female, and their mean age was roughly 68 years, with a range of about 47 to 85. Under revised international staging, about 8 patients fell into R-ISS I, about 17 into R-ISS II and roughly 7 into R-ISS III. Whole-transcriptome libraries were prepared with the TruSeq RNA Access Library Prep Kit after DNase treatment. TCR-region mapped reads per sample ranged from about 4 to 10.27 million with IR-seq versus only about 75 to 1,400 with RNA-seq. Using the same bone marrow samples, the study ran both targeted immune repertoire sequencing and bulk whole-transcriptome sequencing and then compared the TCR repertoires from each method. A main aim was a read-filtering strategy for immune repertoire data, specifically whether clonotypes supported by a single read should be removed. Summary of the overall study and its limitations: The correlation between IR-seq and RNA-seq shared clonotype proportions rose when single-read clonotypes were removed. Single-read clonotypes made up roughly 82% of clonotypes but about 3.2% of total reads in IR-seq, and over 60% of clonotypes and around 45% of reads in RNA-seq. The sorted CD138-negative fraction was composed of a mixed bone marrow immune population rather than of purified T cells. Compared with RNA-seq, IR-seq captured clonotypes at much greater depth and more reliably, and a smaller IR-seq throughput was enough to identify most of the shared clonotypes.

This clonotype occurred many times. There is no known antigen for this receptor. The sample holds no much larger clone one base away, and base qualities are not on file. The germline V and J ends show losses of 7 bases and 6 bases respectively, and no gene match explains 9 bases of the junction. The germline V gene gives CDR1 as MNHEY and CDR2 as SVGAGI. The CDR3 numbers 15 residues from cysteine through phenylalanine. The read is trimmed to its CDR3 DNA, 45 bases read in frame from base 1. Each patient had bone marrow sampled at the time of active disease. Bone marrow mononuclear cells were isolated by Ficoll-Hypaque density gradient centrifugation. CD138-negative cells were obtained by negative selection after labeling with CD138 magnetic microbeads on a MACS separator, removing myeloma plasma cells. The purity of the isolated cells was checked by flow cytometry with CD138 antibodies on an Attune NxT. TRIzol reagent was used to extract total RNA, which was then quantified with a NanoDrop spectrophotometer. For each patient, the CD138-negative bone marrow sample underwent paired RNA-seq and IR-seq.

Starting from roughly 370 ng RNA, TCR libraries were constructed with the Immunoverse kit using molecular barcoded adaptors that cover the alpha/delta and beta/gamma chains. TCR library preparation was performed with the same RNA that was used for transcriptome sequencing. TCR libraries were sequenced on an Illumina HiSeq 4000 with 2 x 150 cycles. From the authors' description of their analysis: MiXCR aligned TCR reads to human V, D, J and C references and assembled the aligned reads into CDR3 clonotypes, with quality filtering and error correction included. The tcR package in R was used for analysis of clonotype counts and gene usage diversity. For inspection of raw mapping reads, RNA-seq reads were mapped by STAR aligner version 2.5.3a onto GRCh37 of the human genome. IR-seq fastq files were randomly downsampled with Seqtk 1.3 to test the effect of sequencing depth on detected clonotypes. TCRdb applied fastp at Q25 and MiXCR to the public reads, then kept only in-frame beta chains. Rows with a matching CDR3 protein are joined into one entry that keeps the most common DNA and genes. TCRdb, not the original authors, processed these V and J calls. Within this sample are 35,000 to 50,000 distinct CDR3 sequences, with less than 20% of them counted one time only. The ten most abundant clones make up less than 45% of the sample.

Sequenced: a population of CD138-negative cells sorted from bone marrow. This sample's cell subset or site label indicates: bone marrow mononuclear cells depleted of CD138+ plasma/myeloma cells by negative magnetic selection. The sequence came from a donor older than 35 with multiple myeloma. Recombination joined TRBV6-5 with TRBJ2-2, and 9 bases in between align with TRBD2. The CDR3 reads as follows: CASTYGTSFSGELFF. The nucleotides are TGTGCCAGCACCTACGGGACTAGCTTCTCCGGGGAGCTGTTTTTT.